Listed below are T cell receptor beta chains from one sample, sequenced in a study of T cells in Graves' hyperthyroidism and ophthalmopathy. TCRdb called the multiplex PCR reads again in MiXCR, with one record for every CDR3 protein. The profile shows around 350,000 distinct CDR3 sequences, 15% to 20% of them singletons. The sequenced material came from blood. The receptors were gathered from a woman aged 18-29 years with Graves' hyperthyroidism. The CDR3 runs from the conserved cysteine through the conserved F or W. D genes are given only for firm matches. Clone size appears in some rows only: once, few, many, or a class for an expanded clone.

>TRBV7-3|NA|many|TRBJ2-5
CASSLLSGRTQYF
TGTGCCAGCAGCTTACTTTCCGGGCGGACCCAGTACTTC
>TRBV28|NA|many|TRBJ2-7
CATSGDPKSYSYEQYF
TGTGCTACCTCCGGGGATCCTAAAAGCTATTCCTACGAGCAGTACTTC
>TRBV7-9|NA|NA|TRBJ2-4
CASSLEGTRGGVQYF
TGTGCCAGCAGCTTAGAGGGGACCCGCGGCGGGGTTCAGTACTTC
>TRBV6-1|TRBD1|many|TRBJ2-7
CASSLWGTDIGEQYF
TGTGCCAGCAGTCTTTGGGGGACAGACATTGGCGAGCAGTACTTC
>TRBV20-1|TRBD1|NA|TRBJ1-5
CSARDAGQGEQPQHF
TGCAGTGCTAGAGATGCGGGACAGGGTGAGCAGCCCCAGCATTTT
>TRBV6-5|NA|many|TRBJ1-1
CASSYRGWNTEAFF
TGTGCCAGCAGTTACAGGGGATGGAACACTGAAGCTTTCTTT
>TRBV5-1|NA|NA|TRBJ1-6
CASSLTVQRNSPLHF
TGCGCCAGCAGCTTGACGGTACAGCGCAATTCACCCCTCCACTTT
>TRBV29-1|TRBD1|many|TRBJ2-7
CSVEAGTGSYEQYF
TGCAGCGTCGAAGCCGGGACAGGGTCCTACGAGCAGTACTTC
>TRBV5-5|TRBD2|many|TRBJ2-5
CASSLPSGGGETQYF
TGTGCCAGCAGCTTGCCGAGCGGGGGAGGGGAGACCCAGTACTTC
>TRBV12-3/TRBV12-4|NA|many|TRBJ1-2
CASSPTTNYGYTF
TGTGCCAGCAGCCCCACAACAAATTATGGCTACACCTTC
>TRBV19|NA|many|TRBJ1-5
CASRKEQGNQPQHF
TGTGCCAGCAGGAAGGAACAGGGCAATCAGCCCCAGCATTTT
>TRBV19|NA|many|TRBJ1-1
CASKGSVEGMNTEAFF
TGTGCCAGTAAGGGGTCGGTGGAGGGAATGAACACTGAAGCTTTCTTT
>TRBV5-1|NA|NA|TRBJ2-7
CASREGGGLQAYEQYF
TGCGCCAGCAGGGAGGGCGGCGGGCTACAAGCCTACGAGCAGTACTTC
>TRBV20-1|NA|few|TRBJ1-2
CSARVTPQGRNTF
TGCAGTGCTAGAGTAACCCCGCAGGGACGGAACACCTTC
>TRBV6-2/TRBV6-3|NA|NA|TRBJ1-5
CASSPGWGSDNQPQHF
TGTGCCAGCAGCCCCGGTTGGGGGTCCGACAATCAGCCCCAGCATTTT
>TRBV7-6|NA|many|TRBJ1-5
CASSAMVGELRHQPQHF
TGTGCCAGCAGCGCGATGGTCGGGGAATTGAGGCATCAGCCCCAGCATTTT
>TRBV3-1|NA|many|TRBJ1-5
CASSQGRIRFNQPQHF
TGTGCCAGCAGCCAAGGGCGGATTCGATTCAATCAGCCCCAGCATTTT
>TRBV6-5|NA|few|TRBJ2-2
CASSYSDEALNTGELFF
TGTGCCAGCAGTTACTCGGACGAGGCACTGAACACCGGGGAGCTGTTTTTT
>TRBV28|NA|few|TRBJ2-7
CASSLFRPGPQYF
TGTGCCAGCAGTTTATTCCGCCCGGGACCGCAGTACTTC
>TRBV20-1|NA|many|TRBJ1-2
CSARGRGDYSYTF
TGCAGTGCTAGGGGCAGGGGTGACTATAGCTACACCTTC
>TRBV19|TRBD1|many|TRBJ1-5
CASSKIRDRGSQPQHF
TGTGCCAGTAGTAAAATCCGGGACAGGGGGTCTCAGCCCCAGCATTTT
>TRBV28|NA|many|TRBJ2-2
CASSLPGGELFF
TGTGCCAGCAGTTTACCAGGCGGGGAGCTGTTTTTT
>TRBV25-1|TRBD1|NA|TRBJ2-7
CASCLTGTGTYEQYF
TGTGCCAGCTGCCTGACCGGGACAGGGACCTACGAGCAGTACTTC
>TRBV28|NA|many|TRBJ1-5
CASSIGQGNNQPQHF
TGTGCCAGCAGTATCGGGCAGGGGAACAATCAGCCCCAGCATTTT
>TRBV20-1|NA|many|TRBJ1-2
CSAMGSSENYGYTF
TGCAGTGCTATGGGATCGTCAGAGAACTATGGCTACACCTTC
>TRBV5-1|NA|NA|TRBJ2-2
CASSLGSYTGELFF
TGCGCCAGCAGCTTGGGGTCGTACACCGGGGAGCTGTTTTTT
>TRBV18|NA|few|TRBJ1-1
CASSLGQSGTEAFF
TGTGCCAGCTCCCTCGGACAGAGCGGCACTGAAGCTTTCTTT
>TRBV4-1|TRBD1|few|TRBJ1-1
CASSLTGERNTEAFF
TGCGCCAGCAGCCTAACAGGGGAGAGGAACACTGAAGCTTTCTTT
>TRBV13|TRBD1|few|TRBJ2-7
CAIAARGQGLEGSYEQYF
TGTGCCATCGCCGCCCGGGGACAGGGCCTGGAGGGCTCCTACGAGCAGTACTTC
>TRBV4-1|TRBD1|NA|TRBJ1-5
CASSQGQGRSNQPQHF
TGCGCCAGCAGCCAAGGACAGGGAAGAAGCAATCAGCCCCAGCATTTT
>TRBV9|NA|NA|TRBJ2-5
CASSVQGFTAQYF
TGTGCCAGCAGCGTACAGGGCTTCACGGCCCAGTACTTC
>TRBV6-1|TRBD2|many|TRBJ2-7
CASSGVSGGAHEQYF
TGTGCCAGCAGTGGGGTTAGCGGGGGGGCACACGAGCAGTACTTC
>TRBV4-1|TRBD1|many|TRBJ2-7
CASSPRGGSVPYEQYF
TGCGCCAGCAGCCCCCGAGGGGGCAGCGTCCCCTACGAGCAGTACTTC
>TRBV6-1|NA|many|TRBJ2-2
CASSEVGDHTGELFF
TGTGCCAGCAGTGAAGTGGGGGACCACACCGGGGAGCTGTTTTTT
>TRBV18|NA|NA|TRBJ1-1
CASSPPAQGNTEAFF
TGTGCCAGCTCACCACCGGCACAGGGGAACACTGAAGCTTTCTTT
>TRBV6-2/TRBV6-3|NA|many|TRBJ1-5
CASSAISSSNQPQHF
TGTGCCAGCAGTGCTATAAGTTCGAGCAATCAGCCCCAGCATTTT
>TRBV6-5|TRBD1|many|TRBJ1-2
CASTQGRGQGNYGYTF
TGTGCCAGCACCCAAGGAAGGGGACAGGGAAACTATGGCTACACCTTC
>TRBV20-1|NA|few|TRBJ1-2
CSARSGYYGYTF
TGCAGTGCTAGAAGTGGGTACTATGGCTACACCTTC
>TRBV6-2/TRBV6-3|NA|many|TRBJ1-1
CASSYEGRTFF
TGTGCCAGCAGTTATGAAGGGAGGACTTTCTTT
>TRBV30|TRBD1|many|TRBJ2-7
CAWSDRGRYEQYF
TGTGCCTGGAGTGACAGGGGGAGATACGAGCAGTACTTC
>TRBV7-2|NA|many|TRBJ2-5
CASSPRTGWEETQYF
TGTGCCAGCAGCCCCCGAACAGGGTGGGAGGAGACCCAGTACTTC
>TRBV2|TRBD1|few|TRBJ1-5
CARGQGGEPQHF
TGTGCCAGAGGACAGGGAGGCGAGCCCCAGCATTTT
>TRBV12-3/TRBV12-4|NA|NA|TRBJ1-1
CASSLSRRNTEAFF
TGTGCCAGCAGTTTAAGTCGCAGGAACACTGAAGCTTTCTTT
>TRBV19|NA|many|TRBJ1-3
CASTPTANSGNTIYF
TGTGCCAGTACCCCCACAGCAAACTCTGGAAACACCATATATTTT
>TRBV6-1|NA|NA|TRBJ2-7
CASPSRPYYEQYF
TGTGCCAGCCCATCCCGACCGTACTACGAGCAGTACTTC
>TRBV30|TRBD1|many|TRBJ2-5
CAWSVLVPTGEETQYF
TGTGCCTGGAGTGTACTCGTCCCGACAGGGGAAGAGACCCAGTACTTC